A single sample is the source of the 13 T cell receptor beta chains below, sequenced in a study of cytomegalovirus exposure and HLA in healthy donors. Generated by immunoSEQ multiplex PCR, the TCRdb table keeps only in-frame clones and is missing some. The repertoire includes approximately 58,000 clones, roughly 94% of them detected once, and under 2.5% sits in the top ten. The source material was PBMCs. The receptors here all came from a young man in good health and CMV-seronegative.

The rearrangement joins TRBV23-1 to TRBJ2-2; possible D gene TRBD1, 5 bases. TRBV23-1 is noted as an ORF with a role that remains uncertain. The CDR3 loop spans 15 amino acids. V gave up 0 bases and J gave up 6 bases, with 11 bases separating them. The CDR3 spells CASSQSPGLAGELFF. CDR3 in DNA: TGCGCCAGCAGTCAATCGCCAGGGCTCGCCGGGGAGCTGTTTTTT.

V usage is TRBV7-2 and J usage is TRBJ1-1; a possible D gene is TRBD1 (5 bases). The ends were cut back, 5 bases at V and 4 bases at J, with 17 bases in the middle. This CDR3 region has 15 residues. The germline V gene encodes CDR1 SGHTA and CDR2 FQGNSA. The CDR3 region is CASSPEGTGGTEAFF. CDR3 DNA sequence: TGTGCCAGCAGCCCCGAGGGGACGGGGGGCACTGAAGCTTTCTTT.

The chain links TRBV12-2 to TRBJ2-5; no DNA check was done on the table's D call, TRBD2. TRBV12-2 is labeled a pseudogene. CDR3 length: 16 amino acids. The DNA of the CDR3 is TGTGCAAGTCGCTTAGGTGTAGCGGGAGAGAAAGAGACCCAGTACTTC. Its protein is CASRLGVAGEKETQYF.

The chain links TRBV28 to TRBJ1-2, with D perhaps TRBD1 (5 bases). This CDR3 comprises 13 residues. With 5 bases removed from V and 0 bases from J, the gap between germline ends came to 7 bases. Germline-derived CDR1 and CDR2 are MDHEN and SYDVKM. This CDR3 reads CASSLQANYGYTF. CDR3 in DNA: TGTGCCAGCAGTCTACAGGCTAACTATGGCTACACCTTC.

CDR3 in amino acids: CAITTPGGYEQYF. The DNA of the CDR3 is TGTGCCATCACCACTCCGGGGGGGTACGAGCAGTACTTC. J is TRBJ2-7 and V is TRBV10-3; 8 bases match TRBD2. The CDR3 is made up of 13 amino acids. V gave up 7 bases and J gave up 4 bases; unmatched junction bases: 6. CDR1 is ENHRY, CDR2 SYGVKD, per germline.

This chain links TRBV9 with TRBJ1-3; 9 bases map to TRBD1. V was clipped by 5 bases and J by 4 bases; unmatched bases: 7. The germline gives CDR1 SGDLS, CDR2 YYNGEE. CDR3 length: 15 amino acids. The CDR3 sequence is CASSGSGQGGNTIYF. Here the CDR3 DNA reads TGTGCCAGCAGTGGTTCGGGACAGGGCGGAAACACCATATATTTT.

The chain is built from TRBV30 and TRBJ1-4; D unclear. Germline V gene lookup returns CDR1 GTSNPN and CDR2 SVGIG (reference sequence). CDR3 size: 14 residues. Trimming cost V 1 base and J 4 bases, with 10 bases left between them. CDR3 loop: CAWSEDLVNEKLFF. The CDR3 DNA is TGTGCCTGGAGTGAAGACTTGGTTAATGAAAAACTGTTTTTT.

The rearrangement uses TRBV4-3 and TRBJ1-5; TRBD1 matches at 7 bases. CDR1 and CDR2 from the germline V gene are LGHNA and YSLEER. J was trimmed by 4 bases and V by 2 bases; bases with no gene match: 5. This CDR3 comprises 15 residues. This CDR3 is CASSQNRGPNQPQHF. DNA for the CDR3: TGCGCCAGCAGCCAAAACAGGGGCCCGAATCAGCCCCAGCATTTT.

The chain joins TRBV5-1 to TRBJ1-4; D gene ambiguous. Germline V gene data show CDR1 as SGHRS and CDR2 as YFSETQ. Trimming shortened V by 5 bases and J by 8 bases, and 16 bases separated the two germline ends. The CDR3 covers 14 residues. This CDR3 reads CASRSAPSEEKLFF. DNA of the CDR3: TGCGCCAGCAGATCCGCCCCTTCTGAGGAAAAACTGTTTTTT. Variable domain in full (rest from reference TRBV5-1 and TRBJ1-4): KAGVTQTPRYLIKTRGQQVTLSCSPISGHRSVSWYQQTPGQGLQFLFEYFSETQRNKGNFPGRFSGRQFSNSRSEMNVSTLELGDSALYLCASRSAPSEEKLFFGSGTQLSVL.

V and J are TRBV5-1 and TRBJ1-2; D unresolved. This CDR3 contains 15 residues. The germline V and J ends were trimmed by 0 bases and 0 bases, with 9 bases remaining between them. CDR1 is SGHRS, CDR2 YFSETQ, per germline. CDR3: CASSLDEASNYGYTF. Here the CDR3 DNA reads TGCGCCAGCAGCTTGGATGAAGCCTCTAACTATGGCTACACCTTC.

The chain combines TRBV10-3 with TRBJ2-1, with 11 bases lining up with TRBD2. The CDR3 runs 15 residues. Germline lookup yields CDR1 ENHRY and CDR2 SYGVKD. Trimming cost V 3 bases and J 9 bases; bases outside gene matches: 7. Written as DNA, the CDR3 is TGTGCCATCAGTGACGAACTAGCGGGAGTTGGTGAGCAGTTCTTC. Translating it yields CAISDELAGVGEQFF.

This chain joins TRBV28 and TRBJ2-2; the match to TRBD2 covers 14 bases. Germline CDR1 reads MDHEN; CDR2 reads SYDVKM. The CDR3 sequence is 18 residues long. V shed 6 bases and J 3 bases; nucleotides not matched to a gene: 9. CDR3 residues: CASRTSGRAFGYTGELFF. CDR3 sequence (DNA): TGTGCCAGCAGGACTAGCGGGAGGGCCTTCGGGTACACCGGGGAGCTGTTTTTT. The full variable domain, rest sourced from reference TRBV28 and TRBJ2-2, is DVKVTQSSRYLVKRTGEKVFLECVQDMDHENMFWYRQDPGLGLRLIYFSYDVKMKEKGDIPEGYSVSREKKERFSLILESASTNQTSMYLCASRTSGRAFGYTGELFFGEGSRLTVL.

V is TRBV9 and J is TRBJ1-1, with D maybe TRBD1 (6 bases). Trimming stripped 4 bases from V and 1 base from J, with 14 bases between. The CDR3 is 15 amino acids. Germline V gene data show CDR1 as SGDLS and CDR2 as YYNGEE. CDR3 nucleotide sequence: TGTGCCAGCAGCTTCTTGGTGGGGGCGAACACTGAAGCTTTCTTT. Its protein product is CASSFLVGANTEAFF.